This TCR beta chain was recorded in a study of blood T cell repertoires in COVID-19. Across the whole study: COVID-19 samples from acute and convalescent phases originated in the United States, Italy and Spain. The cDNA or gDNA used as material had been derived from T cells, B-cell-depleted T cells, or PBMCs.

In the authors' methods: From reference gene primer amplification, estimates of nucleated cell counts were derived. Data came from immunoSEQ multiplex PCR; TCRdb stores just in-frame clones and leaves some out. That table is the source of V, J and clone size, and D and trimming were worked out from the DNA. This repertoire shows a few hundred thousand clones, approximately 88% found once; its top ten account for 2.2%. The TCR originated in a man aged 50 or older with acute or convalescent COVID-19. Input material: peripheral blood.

In nucleotides, the CDR3 is TGTGCCAGTAGTCTCACGGGACTAGCGGGGGAAGAGACCCAGTACTTC. Protein: CASSLTGLAGEETQYF. The V call is TRBV19, the J call TRBJ2-5; the match to TRBD2 covers 14 bases. Germline V CDR1 and CDR2: LNHDA, SQIVND (reference sequence). Unmatched junction bases numbered 5, after V lost 5 bases and J lost 3 bases. The length of the CDR3 is 16 residues.